The 15 T cell receptor beta chains in this list originate from one sample, sequenced in a study of cytomegalovirus exposure and HLA in healthy donors (dated by TCRdb to about 2017). The library was produced with the immunoSEQ multiplex PCR assay. TCRdb limited this immuneACCESS table to in-frame rearrangements with V and J called. A share of clones is missing; checked studies link under half to unresolved V genes, and the rest is unexplained. The table for this sample lists roughly 120,000 clones; about 94% of them were counted only once. Jointly, the top ten make up roughly 1.2% of the sample. Sequenced input: PBMCs. All receptors come from a woman aged 18 to 35 in good health and CMV-seronegative.

The chain couples TRBV28 to TRBJ1-3, with unresolved D. Germline CDR1 reads MDHEN; CDR2 reads SYDVKM. This CDR3 has 14 amino acids. V lost 2 bases to trimming and J lost 0 bases, with 5 bases between them. CDR3 amino acids: CASSLPISGNTIYF. The CDR3, as DNA: TGTGCCAGCAGTTTACCCATCTCTGGAAACACCATATATTTT. Together with reference TRBV28 and TRBJ1-3, the CDR3 gives the full variable domain: DVKVTQSSRYLVKRTGEKVFLECVQDMDHENMFWYRQDPGLGLRLIYFSYDVKMKEKGDIPEGYSVSREKKERFSLILESASTNQTSMYLCASSLPISGNTIYFGEGSWLTVV.

This chain uses TRBV6-1 with TRBJ2-3; D is perhaps TRBD2 (5 bases). V was cut by 0 bases and J by 4 bases, with 5 bases left in between. The CDR3 is 13 residues long. Per germline, CDR1 MNHNS and CDR2 SASEGT. The CDR3 nucleotides read TGTGCCAGCAGTGAAGCGGAGGCAGATACGCAGTATTTT. Translated: CASSEAEADTQYF.

This rearrangement joins TRBV9 to TRBJ2-2; unclear D gene. The germline V gene has CDR1 SGDLS and CDR2 YYNGEE. This CDR3 comprises 13 residues. The germline V and J ends were trimmed by 2 bases and 4 bases, with 6 bases remaining between them. The CDR3 region is CASSVSLTGELFF. CDR3 in DNA: TGTGCCAGCAGCGTGTCCCTCACCGGGGAGCTGTTTTTT.

This rearrangement joins TRBV6-1 to TRBJ1-5; possibly TRBD1 for D (5 bases). Germline CDR1 reads MNHNS; CDR2 reads SASEGT. CDR3 length equals 14 residues. Trimming removed 0 bases at V and 10 bases at J, with 13 bases between. CDR3 sequence (DNA): TGTGCCAGCAGTGAAGCCCCGGGGGTGGATCCCCAGCATTTT. It specifies CASSEAPGVDPQHF.

This clone was recorded only once. The genes are TRBV19 and TRBJ1-5; possible D gene TRBD1, 5 bases. V gave up 7 bases and J gave up 3 bases, with 10 bases separating them. The CDR3 loop spans 13 amino acids. CDR1 LNHDA and CDR2 SQIVND come from the germline V gene (reference sequence). The CDR3 bases are TGTGCCAGTATTGACAGCCCCAATCAGCCCCAGCATTTT. The encoded protein is CASIDSPNQPQHF.

This chain links TRBV6-1 with TRBJ2-7; 7 bases are a match to TRBD1. The CDR3 length is 14 residues. From germline, CDR1 is MNHNS and CDR2 SASEGT. V lost 6 bases, J lost 6 bases, and 11 bases stayed unmatched. CDR3: CASSRQGAPLEQYF. DNA for the CDR3: TGTGCCAGCAGCCGACAGGGAGCCCCTCTCGAGCAGTACTTC.

The chain links TRBV11-2 to TRBJ2-1, with 8 bases lining up with TRBD2. The CDR3 is 14 residues long. CDR1 and CDR2 from the germline V gene are SGHAT and FQNNGV. V shed 1 base and J 9 bases; nucleotides not matched to a gene: 5. Here the CDR3 DNA reads TGTGCCAGCAGCTTAGTGAGCGGGAGCCCTGAGCAGTTCTTC. Its translation is CASSLVSGSPEQFF. Filled out from reference TRBV11-2 and TRBJ2-1, the complete variable domain reads EAGVAQSPRYKIIEKRQSVAFWCNPISGHATLYWYQQILGQGPKLLIQFQNNGVVDDSQLPKDRFSAERLKGVDSTLKIQPAKLEDSAVYLCASSLVSGSPEQFFGPGTRLTVL.

This chain links TRBV4-1 with TRBJ1-5; D perhaps matches TRBD1 (5 bases). The CDR3 runs to 14 residues. V lost 0 bases and J 10 bases, leaving 13 bases between the germline ends. CDR1 is MGHRA and CDR2 is YSYEKL in the germline V gene. CDR3 protein: CASSQESGWGPQHF. The CDR3 coding sequence is TGCGCCAGCAGCCAAGAATCAGGGTGGGGACCCCAGCATTTT.

Only one count was recorded for this clone. J is TRBJ1-4 and V is TRBV10-2, with 9 bases lining up with TRBD1. V was pared by 7 bases and J by 8 bases, with 5 bases of the junction left unmatched. CDR1 WSHSY and CDR2 SAAADI come from the germline V gene. This CDR3 spans 13 amino acids. The CDR3 spells CASTGQGGEKLFF. In DNA form, the CDR3 reads TGCGCCAGCACGGGACAGGGCGGAGAAAAACTGTTTTTT.

This chain uses TRBV28 with TRBJ1-1; TRBD1 agrees at 7 bases. The trim removed 5 bases at V and 3 bases at J, leaving 6 bases unmatched. Germline V lookup: CDR1 MDHEN, CDR2 SYDVKM. CDR3 length: 14 residues. CDR3 sequence: CASSTGVGDTEAFF. CDR3 nucleotides: TGTGCCAGCAGTACAGGGGTAGGGGACACTGAAGCTTTCTTT.

The rearrangement links TRBV15 to TRBJ2-5; 10 bases fit TRBD2. CDR1 is LNHNV, CDR2 YYDKDF, per germline (reference sequence). This CDR3 has 16 amino acids. After removal of 1 base from V and 1 base from J, the junction contained 3 bases not matched to a gene. This CDR3 reads CATSRVGLAAQETQYF. The DNA of the CDR3 is TGTGCCACCAGCAGAGTAGGACTAGCGGCCCAAGAGACCCAGTACTTC.

The rearrangement uses TRBV4-2 and TRBJ1-1; 10 bases agree with TRBD1. Germline-derived CDR1 and CDR2 are LGHNA and YNFKEQ. Unmatched junction bases numbered 5, after V lost 4 bases and J lost 6 bases. The CDR3 contains 14 residues. The CDR3 spells CASSPRQGAAEAFF. The CDR3 DNA reads TGTGCCAGCAGCCCTAGACAGGGGGCAGCTGAAGCTTTCTTT.

This clone was seen just once. This chain connects TRBV6-4 to TRBJ2-7; 7 bases map to TRBD2. The J segment lost 1 base and the V segment lost 9 bases, leaving 9 bases of the junction unmatched. The CDR3 has 14 amino acids. Per the germline V gene, CDR1 is MRHNA and CDR2 is SNTAGT. CDR3 in amino acids: CARRRRERSYEQYF. CDR3 sequence (DNA): TGTGCCAGACGGCGGCGGGAGCGATCCTACGAGCAGTACTTC.

The chain uses TRBV5-1 and TRBJ2-5; 9 bases map to TRBD1. The V gene's germline CDR1 is SGHRS and CDR2 YFSETQ. CDR3 length: 16 amino acids. V was clipped by 0 bases and J by 4 bases; unmatched bases: 7. For the CDR3, the DNA is TGCGCCAGCAGCTTGGCAACAGGGGGCGCGGGAGAGACCCAGTACTTC. This encodes CASSLATGGAGETQYF.

This rearrangement joins TRBV29-1 to TRBJ1-1; D perhaps matches TRBD1 (6 bases). Germline loops: CDR1 SQVTM, CDR2 ANQGSEA. Trimming took off 2 bases at V and 4 bases at J, with 14 bases between the two ends. This CDR3 has 14 residues. The CDR3 sequence is CSVEQSRGGTEAFF. CDR3 in DNA: TGCAGCGTTGAACAATCTAGGGGGGGCACTGAAGCTTTCTTT.